Here is one T cell receptor (beta chain) with its context. Its antigen is unidentified. The data were taken from a study of cytomegalovirus exposure and HLA in healthy donors. Points from the study as a whole: In a later analysis, compared with equally common non-associated chains, HLA-associated beta chains were more expanded.

Both 60 Vbeta primers and 13 Jbeta primers went into the PCR. Per the original methods: Later analysis identified around 85 million unique TCR beta chains, about 11 million shared. Only in-frame clones appear in the TCRdb table, and some are missing; sequencing was by immunoSEQ multiplex PCR. For V, J and clone size, that table is used; D and trimming come from the DNA. The data show 160,000 or so clones, over 65% seen once. Germline V gene data show CDR1 as SNHLY and CDR2 as FYNNEI. Trimming pared 1 base from V and 5 bases from J, leaving 16 bases between. CDR3 length equals 16 residues. The J gene is TRBJ2-3, the V gene TRBV2, with D hard to call. The TCR originated in a man in his sixties in good health and CMV-seronegative. The sample consisted of PBMCs. The CDR3 loop reads CASSEVSYVGGDTQYF. CDR3 nucleotides: TGTGCCAGCAGTGAAGTCTCCTACGTTGGTGGAGATACGCAGTATTTT.